This is a list of T cell receptor beta chains from one sample in a study of T cell repertoires in cytomegalovirus infection. TCRdb reprocessed the reads via MiXCR and lists one record per CDR3 protein. Of under 300,000 distinct CDR3 sequences listed, approximately 22% were seen once; the top ten hold roughly a fifth. These receptors' antigens are unknown. The specimen was cultured PBMCs, collected from culture after CMV antigen stimulation. The receptor set was obtained from a human donor in good health (CMV status not recorded). Some clones in this sample may be carry-over from other donors' samples. The CDR3 runs from the conserved cysteine through the conserved F or W. D genes are given only for firm matches. Size tells how often a clone was seen (once, few, many) or the class of an expanded clone, and some rows leave it out.

TRBV7-9	TRBJ2-1	.	TRBD2	TGTGCCAGCAGCCCCCATGCCTCTGCGGGAGTTTTTGAGCAGTTCTTC	CASSPHASAGVFEQFF
TRBV9	TRBJ2-3	few	.	TGTGCCAGCAGCGTAGGTTTGGAAACTAGCACAGATACGCAGTATTTT	CASSVGLETSTDTQYF
TRBV12-3/TRBV12-4	TRBJ1-1	.	.	TGTGCCAGCAGTTTAGTTGGGAAAGCTTTCTTT	CASSLVGKAFF
TRBV7-8	TRBJ1-1	many	.	TGTGCCAGCAGCTTTAACAGGGCTAACACTGAAGCTTTCTTT	CASSFNRANTEAFF
TRBV12-3/TRBV12-4	TRBJ2-7	few	.	TGTGCCAGCAGTTTTTACGCCAGGGCAAGGGGCGAGCAGTACTTC	CASSFYARARGEQYF
TRBV28	TRBJ1-1	.	TRBD1	TGTGTCAGCAGTGTGACAGGGCCGAGAGCTTTCTTT	CVSSVTGPRAFF
TRBV10-3	TRBJ2-1	few	.	TGTGCCATCAGGAGCGCTAGCAGAGACAATGAGCAGTTCTTC	CAIRSASRDNEQFF
TRBV6-2/TRBV6-3	TRBJ2-1	once	.	TGTGCCAGCAGACTGTGGCGGGATAGTAATACAGTCAATGAGCAGTTCTTC	CASRLWRDSNTVNEQFF
TRBV28	TRBJ2-5	few	TRBD2	TGTGCCAGCAGTTACATGGGACTAGCGCTCTCGGGGGCCCAGTACTTC	CASSYMGLALSGAQYF
TRBV7-9	TRBJ1-1	.	TRBD1	TGTGCCAGCAGCTCCCTCCGGGACAGAAATTACCAGAACACTGAAGCTTTCTTT	CASSSLRDRNYQNTEAFF
TRBV7-2	TRBJ1-4	many	TRBD1	TGTGCCAGCAGCATACAGGGGGCGTATGAAAAACTGTTTTTT	CASSIQGAYEKLFF
TRBV6-5	TRBJ2-1	.	.	TGTGCCAGCAGTTACGACTACCAGGGTAGGGCCTACAATGAGCAGTTCTTC	CASSYDYQGRAYNEQFF
TRBV7-9	TRBJ2-1	many	TRBD2	TGTGCCAGCAGCTTAGCCAAGCGGGAGGCTTTCTTC	CASSLAKREAFF
TRBV2	TRBJ2-1	.	TRBD2	TGTGCCAGCAAGACTAGCGGGACAGGCTACAATGAGCAGTTCTTC	CASKTSGTGYNEQFF
TRBV10-3	TRBJ2-1	few	.	TGTGCCATCAGAACCTCCACTGGGCCGGAGAGGAGGATAATAAATGAGCAGTTCTTC	CAIRTSTGPERRIINEQFF
TRBV6-2/TRBV6-3	TRBJ1-6	.	.	TGTGCCAGCAGTCCGGGACGGCAGAGCTCCTATAATTCACCCCTCCACTTT	CASSPGRQSSYNSPLHF
TRBV12-3/TRBV12-4	TRBJ1-1	.	.	TGTGCCAGCCTAGTTAGCTCGGGAGGGGACACTGAAGCTTTCTTT	CASLVSSGGDTEAFF
TRBV7-9	TRBJ1-1	.	.	TGTGCCAGCAGCCCCCACGGGATTGAAGCTTTCTTT	CASSPHGIEAFF
TRBV27	TRBJ1-1	.	.	TGTGCCAGCAGTGGAATAGGGCAGGGTGGCGCTGAAGCTTTCTTT	CASSGIGQGGAEAFF
TRBV12-3/TRBV12-4	TRBJ2-3	.	.	TGTACCAGCAAGGCTAGCGGCACAGATACGCAGTATTTT	CTSKASGTDTQYF
TRBV9	TRBJ1-1	.	.	TGTGCCAGCAGCGTAACCCAGAACACTGAAGCTTTCTTT	CASSVTQNTEAFF
TRBV13	TRBJ2-7	few	.	TGTGCCAGCAGCTTAGCTTGGTCGGAGACATACGAGCAGTACTTC	CASSLAWSETYEQYF
TRBV12-3/TRBV12-4	TRBJ2-5	.	.	TGTGCCAGCAGTTTCACCGGGGTACAAGAGACCCAGTACTTC	CASSFTGVQETQYF
TRBV6-2/TRBV6-3	TRBJ1-2	few	.	TGTGCCAGCAGTTACGCAGGGGAGACCTATGGCTACACCTTC	CASSYAGETYGYTF
TRBV20-1	TRBJ2-3	.	.	TGCAGTGCCTCTGACCGAAACGAGTGGGATACGCAGTATTTT	CSASDRNEWDTQYF
TRBV20-1	TRBJ2-1	few	.	TGCAGTGCTGAGGACACGAAAGGGAATGAGCAGTTCTTC	CSAEDTKGNEQFF
TRBV19	TRBJ2-2	few	TRBD1	TGTGCCAGTAGTAAAACAGGGGGCTTCACCGGGGAGCTGTTTTTT	CASSKTGGFTGELFF
TRBV20-1	TRBJ1-2	once	.	TGCAGTGCTCCTAGGACCCTTTATGGCTACACCTTC	CSAPRTLYGYTF
TRBV7-2	TRBJ2-1	many	TRBD1	TGTGCCAGCAGCCCCGGGACAGGGTACAATGAGCAGTTCTTC	CASSPGTGYNEQFF
TRBV7-2	TRBJ2-1	many	TRBD2	TGTGCCAGCAGCTCTAAGCGGGAGGGCTCCGTCAGGGAGCAGTTCTTC	CASSSKREGSVREQFF
TRBV15	TRBJ1-3	.	TRBD1	TGTGCCACCAGCCGGGACAGTGCCTCTGGAAACACCATATATTTT	CATSRDSASGNTIYF
TRBV28	TRBJ1-2	.	.	TGTGCCAGCAGTTACCAGGACAAGAGTGGCTACACCTTC	CASSYQDKSGYTF
TRBV4-1	TRBJ2-1	many	.	TGCGCCAGCAGGGAGAGTAGCGGAGCCTCCTACAATGAGCAGTTCTTC	CASRESSGASYNEQFF
TRBV7-9	TRBJ1-2	.	.	TGTGCCAGCAGCTTAGAAGGGTACTATGGCTACACCTTC	CASSLEGYYGYTF
TRBV7-2	TRBJ2-1	many	TRBD1	TGTGCCAGCAGCTTAGCGGCGACAGGGGCCAACCTTGGGAATGAGCAGTTCTTC	CASSLAATGANLGNEQFF
TRBV12-3/TRBV12-4	TRBJ2-2	.	TRBD1	TGTGCCAGCAGTTTCTCCTCAGACAGGGGGACGAGAAACACCGGGGAGCTGTTTTTT	CASSFSSDRGTRNTGELFF
TRBV2	TRBJ1-2	few	.	TGTGCCAGCAGTGATGTGACAGGCCCGGTTGGCTATGGCTACACCTTC	CASSDVTGPVGYGYTF
TRBV7-9	TRBJ2-3	few	.	TGTGCCAGTCTCCGGGACTCCACCACAGATACGCAGTATTTT	CASLRDSTTDTQYF
TRBV9	TRBJ1-4	.	.	TGTGCCAGCAGCGTAGGGGACGTAGATGAAAAACTGTTTTTT	CASSVGDVDEKLFF
TRBV29-1	TRBJ2-5	.	.	TGCAGCGTCGCCCTGGTAGAAGAGACCCAGTACTTC	CSVALVEETQYF
TRBV12-3/TRBV12-4	TRBJ2-7	many	.	TGTGCCAGCAGTTTAGCCAGAAACTACGAGCAGTACTTC	CASSLARNYEQYF
TRBV7-2	TRBJ2-5	many	.	TGTGCCAGCAGCCGAATCACGGGGCTAGCGGAGACCCAGTACTTC	CASSRITGLAETQYF
TRBV12-5	TRBJ2-1	.	TRBD2	TGTGCTAGTGGTTTGGGAGATCTGACTAGCGGGAGAAGGGCGCTCAACAATGAGCAGTTCTTC	CASGLGDLTSGRRALNNEQFF
TRBV7-2	TRBJ1-4	many	.	TGTGCCAGCAGCTTAGTAGGGACGCAGTATTCTGAAAAACTGTTTTTT	CASSLVGTQYSEKLFF
TRBV2	TRBJ2-2	few	.	TGTGCCAGCAGTGGACGGGGCACCGGGGAGCTGTTTTTT	CASSGRGTGELFF
TRBV6-5	TRBJ2-5	few	TRBD1	TGTGCCAGCAGTTACGGGACAGCGCAAGAGACCCAGTACTTC	CASSYGTAQETQYF
TRBV4-2	TRBJ2-2	.	TRBD2	TGTGCCAGCAGCCAAGATGCGGGAGGGGGCACCGGGGAGCTGTTTTTT	CASSQDAGGGTGELFF
TRBV2	TRBJ2-5	few	.	TGTGCCAGCTGTGGGCAGGCCCAAGAGACCCAGTACTTC	CASCGQAQETQYF
TRBV30	TRBJ2-7	.	.	TGTGCCTGGAGTGATCGAGGGGTTGGCGAGCAGTACTTC	CAWSDRGVGEQYF
TRBV7-2	TRBJ2-5	many	.	TGTGCCAGCAGCCTATCAACTGACCCGTGGGAGACCCAGTACTTC	CASSLSTDPWETQYF
TRBV5-6	TRBJ1-1	few	.	TGTGCCAGCACTTCGTTTAGTCCGACTGAAGCTTTCTTT	CASTSFSPTEAFF